Listed here are 10 T cell receptor beta chains from one sample, sequenced in a study of CD8+ T cells in alopecia areata. Sequencing relied on a cDNA template that was reverse transcribed from extracted RNA. The repertoire was sequenced with immunoSEQ multiplex PCR; TCRdb's copy has only in-frame clones and lacks some. The sample includes about 140,000 clones, 45% to 60% seen only once; the top ten take approximately 15%. Treatment indicated: oral pan-JAK inhibitor, 5-10 mg twice daily. The specimen comprised CD8+ T cells sorted from blood, sampled at week 4, from a patient treated with tofacitinib. The origin of the receptors is a human donor with alopecia areata.

DNA of the CDR3: TGTGCCAGCAGCTTAGGCACGGCCAGGATTTCGGGCTACGAGCAGTACTTC. It is translated as CASSLGTARISGYEQYF. The chain combines TRBV11-2 with TRBJ2-7; no clear D gene. There are 17 residues in the CDR3. Trimming left V 1 base short and J 3 bases short, with 19 bases between. The V gene's germline CDR1 is SGHAT and CDR2 FQNNGV.

The rearrangement joins TRBV29-1 to TRBJ2-2; 10 bases match TRBD1. After removal of 3 bases from V and 0 bases from J, the junction contained 1 base not matched to a gene. The CDR3 is made up of 15 amino acids. Germline CDR1 reads SQVTM; CDR2 reads ANQGSEA. DNA of the CDR3: TGCAGCGTTGAGGGACAGGGGTCGAACACCGGGGAGCTGTTTTTT. This gives the protein CSVEGQGSNTGELFF.

This clone has only a few counts. The V gene is TRBV29-1, the J gene TRBJ2-7, with D tentatively TRBD1 or TRBD2 (7 bases each). CDR1 is SQVTM, CDR2 ANQGSEA, per germline. V was cut by 8 bases and J by 2 bases, with 16 bases left in between. The CDR3 contains 13 residues. CDR3 in amino acids: CSIPGGGPYEQYF. The CDR3 DNA follows: TGCAGCATACCAGGGGGAGGGCCCTACGAGCAGTACTTC.

This chain joins TRBV4-1 and TRBJ2-3, with D possibly being TRBD1 or TRBD2 (5 bases each). V lost 4 bases and J 0 bases, leaving 8 bases between the germline ends. Germline V lookup: CDR1 MGHRA, CDR2 YSYEKL. The CDR3 totals 14 residues. CDR3 protein: CASSLGPSTDTQYF. The CDR3 DNA is TGCGCCAGCAGCCTGGGACCTAGCACAGATACGCAGTATTTT.

This clone was seen more than once but under ten times. The chain links TRBV30 to TRBJ2-2, with D unresolved. Trimming left V 0 bases short and J 6 bases short, with 5 bases between. The CDR3 has 12 amino acids. Germline V gene sequence: CDR1 GTSNPN, CDR2 SVGIG (reference sequence). The CDR3 DNA sequence: TGTGCCTGGAGTGTACCCCCCGGGGAGCTGTTTTTT. Translated: CAWSVPPGELFF.

The chain recombines TRBV6-5 with TRBJ2-5; 7 bases are a match to TRBD1. The CDR3 runs 14 residues. Germline V lookup: CDR1 MNHEY, CDR2 SVGAGI. V was pared by 7 bases and J by 3 bases, with 8 bases of the junction left unmatched. CDR3: CASTSDRWEETQYF. DNA of the CDR3: TGTGCCAGCACTTCGGACAGGTGGGAAGAGACCCAGTACTTC.

The chain employs TRBV7-2 and TRBJ1-1; no clear D gene. The CDR3 covers 14 residues. Trimming removed 5 bases from V and 4 bases from J, with 14 bases in between. CDR1 SGHTA and CDR2 FQGNSA come from the germline V gene. Here the CDR3 DNA reads TGTGCCAGCAGCCGTGGACCCCGAGGCACTGAAGCTTTCTTT. It yields the protein CASSRGPRGTEAFF.

This chain joins TRBV27 and TRBJ1-2; D gene ambiguous. Per the germline V gene, CDR1 is MNHEY and CDR2 is SMNVEV (reference sequence). The V gene lost 3 bases and the J gene lost 7 bases, with 15 bases spanning the gap. This CDR3 comprises 14 residues. This chain's CDR3 is CASSFSRFESGYTF. Written as DNA, the CDR3 is TGTGCCAGCAGTTTCTCAAGGTTTGAAAGTGGCTACACCTTC.

The rearrangement links TRBV2 to TRBJ2-3; D might be TRBD2 (5 bases). Trimming took off 1 base at V and 4 bases at J, with 9 bases between the two ends. The V gene's germline CDR1 is SNHLY and CDR2 FYNNEI. The CDR3 is made up of 14 amino acids. CDR3 region: CASSEGRMADTQYF. The CDR3 DNA sequence: TGTGCCAGCAGTGAAGGGAGGATGGCAGATACGCAGTATTTT.

The chain uses TRBV29-1 and TRBJ1-1; D uncertain. The germline V gene encodes CDR1 SQVTM and CDR2 ANQGSEA. V shed 5 bases and J shed 7 bases, with 8 bases lying between them. There are 10 residues in the CDR3. The CDR3, as DNA: TGCAGCGTTATGAGGGATGAAGCTTTCTTT. Translated, it gives CSVMRDEAFF. Complete variable domain (other parts from reference TRBV29-1 and TRBJ1-1): SAVISQKPSRDICQRGTSLTIQCQVDSQVTMMFWYRQQPGQSLTLIATANQGSEATYESGFVIDKFPISRPNLTFSTLTVSNMSPEDSSIYLCSVMRDEAFFGQGTRLTVV.